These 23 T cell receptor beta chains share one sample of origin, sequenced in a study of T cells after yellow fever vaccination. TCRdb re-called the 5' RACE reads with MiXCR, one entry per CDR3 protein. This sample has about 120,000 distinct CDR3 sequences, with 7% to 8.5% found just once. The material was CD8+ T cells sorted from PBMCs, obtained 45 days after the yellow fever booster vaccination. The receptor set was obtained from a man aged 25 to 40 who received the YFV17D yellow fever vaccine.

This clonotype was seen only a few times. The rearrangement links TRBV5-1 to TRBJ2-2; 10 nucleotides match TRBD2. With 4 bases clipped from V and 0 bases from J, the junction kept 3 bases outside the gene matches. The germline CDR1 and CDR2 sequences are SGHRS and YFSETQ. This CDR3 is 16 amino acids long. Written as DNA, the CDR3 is TGCGCCAGCAGCGGGGGACTAGCGTCGAACACCGGGGAGCTGTTTTTT. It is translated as CASSGGLASNTGELFF.

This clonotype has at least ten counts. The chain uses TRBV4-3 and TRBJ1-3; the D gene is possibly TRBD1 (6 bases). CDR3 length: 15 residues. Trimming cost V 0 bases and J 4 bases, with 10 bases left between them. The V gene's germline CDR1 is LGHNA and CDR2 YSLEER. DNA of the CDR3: TGCGCCAGCAGCCAAGATGGGACACGCGGAAACACCATATATTTT. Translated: CASSQDGTRGNTIYF.

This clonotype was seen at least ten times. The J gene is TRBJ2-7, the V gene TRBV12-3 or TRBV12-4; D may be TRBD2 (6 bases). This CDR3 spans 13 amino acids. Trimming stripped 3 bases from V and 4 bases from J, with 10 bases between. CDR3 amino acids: CASSFGGPYEQYF. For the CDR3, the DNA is TGTGCCAGCAGTTTTGGAGGGCCATACGAGCAGTACTTC.

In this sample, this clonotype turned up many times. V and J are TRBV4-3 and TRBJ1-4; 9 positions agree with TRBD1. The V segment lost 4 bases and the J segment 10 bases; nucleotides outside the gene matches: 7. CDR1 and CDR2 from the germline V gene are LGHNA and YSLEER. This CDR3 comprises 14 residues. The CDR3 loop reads CASSLWTGDGKLFF. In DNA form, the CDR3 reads TGCGCCAGCAGCCTATGGACAGGGGACGGAAAACTGTTTTTT.

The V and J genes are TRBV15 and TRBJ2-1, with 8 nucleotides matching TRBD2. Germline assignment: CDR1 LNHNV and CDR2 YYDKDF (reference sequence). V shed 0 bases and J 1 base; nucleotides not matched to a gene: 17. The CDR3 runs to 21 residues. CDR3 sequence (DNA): TGTGCCACCAGCAGAGATCCCTCCACCGGGAGGGCCTCTGGATCCTACAATGAGCAGTTCTTC. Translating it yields CATSRDPSTGRASGSYNEQFF.

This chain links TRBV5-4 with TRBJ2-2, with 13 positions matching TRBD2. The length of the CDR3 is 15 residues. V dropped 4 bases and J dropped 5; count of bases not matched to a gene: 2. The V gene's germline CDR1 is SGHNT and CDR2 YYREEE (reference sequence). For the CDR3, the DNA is TGTGCCAGCAGCGCACTAGCGGGAGGGACCGGGGAGCTGTTTTTT. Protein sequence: CASSALAGGTGELFF.

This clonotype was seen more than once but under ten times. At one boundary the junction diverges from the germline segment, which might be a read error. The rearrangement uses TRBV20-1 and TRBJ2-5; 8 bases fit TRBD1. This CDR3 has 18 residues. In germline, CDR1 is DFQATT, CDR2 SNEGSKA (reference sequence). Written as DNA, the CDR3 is TGCTGTGCTAGAGATCCGGGGACAGGAACCCCCTACCAAGAGACCCAGTACTTC. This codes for CCARDPGTGTPYQETQYF.

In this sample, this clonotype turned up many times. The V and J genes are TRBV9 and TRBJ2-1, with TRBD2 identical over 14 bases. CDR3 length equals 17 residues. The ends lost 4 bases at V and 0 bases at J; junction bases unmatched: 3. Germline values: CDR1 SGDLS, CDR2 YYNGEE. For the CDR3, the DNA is TGTGCCAGCAGCCCTGGGACTAGCGGGAGCTCCTACAATGAGCAGTTCTTC. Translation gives CASSPGTSGSSYNEQFF.

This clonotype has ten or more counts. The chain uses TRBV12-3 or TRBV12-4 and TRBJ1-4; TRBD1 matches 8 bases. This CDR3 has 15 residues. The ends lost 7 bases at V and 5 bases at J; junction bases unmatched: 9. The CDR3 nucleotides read TGTGCCAGCAATAGCGAGGACAGGGAGAATGAAAAACTGTTTTTT. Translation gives CASNSEDRENEKLFF.

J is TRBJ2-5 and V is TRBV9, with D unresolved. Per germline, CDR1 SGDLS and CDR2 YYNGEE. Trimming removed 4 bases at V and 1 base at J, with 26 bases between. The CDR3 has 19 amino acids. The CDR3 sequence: CASSHSPQASSYPQETQYF. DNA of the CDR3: TGTGCCAGCAGCCACAGTCCCCAAGCATCCAGCTATCCCCAAGAGACCCAGTACTTC.

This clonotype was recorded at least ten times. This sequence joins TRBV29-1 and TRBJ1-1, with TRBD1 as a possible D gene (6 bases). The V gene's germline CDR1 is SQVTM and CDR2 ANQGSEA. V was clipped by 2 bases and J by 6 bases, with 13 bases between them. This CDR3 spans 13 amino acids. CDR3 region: CSVEKTGGAEAFF. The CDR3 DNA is TGCAGCGTTGAAAAGACAGGTGGGGCTGAAGCTTTCTTT.

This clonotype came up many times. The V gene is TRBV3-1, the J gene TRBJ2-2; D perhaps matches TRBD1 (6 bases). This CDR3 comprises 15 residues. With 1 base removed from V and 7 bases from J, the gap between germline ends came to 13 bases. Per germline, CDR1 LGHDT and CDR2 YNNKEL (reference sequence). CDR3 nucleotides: TGTGCCAGCAGCCAAGCGGCAGGGGCCTACGGGGAGCTGTTTTTT. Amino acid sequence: CASSQAAGAYGELFF.

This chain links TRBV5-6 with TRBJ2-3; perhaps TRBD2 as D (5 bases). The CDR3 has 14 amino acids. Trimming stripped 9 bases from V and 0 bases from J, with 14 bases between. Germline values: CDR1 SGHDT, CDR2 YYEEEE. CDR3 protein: CAMGSGDSTDTQYF. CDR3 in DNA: TGTGCCATGGGCTCCGGGGATAGCACAGATACGCAGTATTTT.

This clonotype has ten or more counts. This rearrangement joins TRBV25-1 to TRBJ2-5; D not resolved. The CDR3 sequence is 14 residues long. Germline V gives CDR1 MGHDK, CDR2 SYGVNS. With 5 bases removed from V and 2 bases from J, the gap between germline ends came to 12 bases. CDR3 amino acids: CASSRPGLQETQYF. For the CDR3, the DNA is TGTGCCAGCAGTCGGCCAGGCCTACAAGAGACCCAGTACTTC.

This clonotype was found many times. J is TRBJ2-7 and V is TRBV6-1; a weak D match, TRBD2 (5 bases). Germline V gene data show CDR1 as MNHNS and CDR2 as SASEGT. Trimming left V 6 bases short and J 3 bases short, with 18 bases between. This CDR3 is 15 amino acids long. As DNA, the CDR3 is TGTGCCAGCAGCCCAGAGTGGTGGACTCTCTACGAGCAGTACTTC. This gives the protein CASSPEWWTLYEQYF.

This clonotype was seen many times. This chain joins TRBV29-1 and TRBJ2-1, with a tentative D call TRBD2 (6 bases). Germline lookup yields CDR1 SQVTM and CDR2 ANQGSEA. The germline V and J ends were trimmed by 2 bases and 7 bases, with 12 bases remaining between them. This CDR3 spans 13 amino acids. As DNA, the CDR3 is TGCAGCGTTGAATACGGGAGTGGAAATGAGCAGTTCTTC. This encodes CSVEYGSGNEQFF.

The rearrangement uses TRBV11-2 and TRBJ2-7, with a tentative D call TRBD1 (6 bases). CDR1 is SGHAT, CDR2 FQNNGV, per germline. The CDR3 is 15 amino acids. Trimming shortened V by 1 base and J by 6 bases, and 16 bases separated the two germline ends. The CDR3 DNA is TGTGCCAGCAGCTTAGGGGCAGGGGAAGGCTTCGAGCAGTACTTC. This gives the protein CASSLGAGEGFEQYF.

CDR3 sequence: CASSPPDYEQYF. Written as DNA, the CDR3 is TGCGCCAGCAGCCCCCCCGATTACGAGCAGTACTTC. This chain links TRBV5-1 with TRBJ2-7, with unresolved D. This CDR3 spans 12 amino acids. The germline CDR1 and CDR2 sequences are SGHRS and YFSETQ. The ends were cut back, 4 bases at V and 4 bases at J, with 9 bases in the middle.

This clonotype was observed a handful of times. The CDR3 DNA reads as TGTGCCAGCAGCTTGGGATGGGACCAGCAGTACTTC. Translation gives CASSLGWDQQYF. The chain joins TRBV7-8 to TRBJ2-7; D could derive from TRBD1 or TRBD2 (5 bases each). In germline, CDR1 is SGHVS, CDR2 FQNEAQ. The CDR3 totals 12 residues. V lost 3 bases, J lost 8 bases, and 11 bases lay in between.

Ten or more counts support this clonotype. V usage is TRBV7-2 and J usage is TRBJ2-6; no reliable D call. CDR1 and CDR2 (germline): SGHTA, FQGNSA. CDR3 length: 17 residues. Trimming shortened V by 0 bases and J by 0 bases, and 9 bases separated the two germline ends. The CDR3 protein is CASSLAVVRSGANVLTF. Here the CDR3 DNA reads TGTGCCAGCAGCTTAGCTGTGGTCCGCTCTGGGGCCAACGTCCTGACTTTC.

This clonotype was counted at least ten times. CDR3 DNA: TGTGCCATCGGGGACAGTAACACCGGGGAGCTGTTTTTT. As protein: CAIGDSNTGELFF. The V call is TRBV10-3, the J call TRBJ2-2, with 7 bases fitting TRBD1. The V gene end was trimmed by 8 bases and the J gene end by 2 bases; junction bases not matched to a gene: 2. The CDR3 spans 13 residues. Germline V gene data show CDR1 as ENHRY and CDR2 as SYGVKD.

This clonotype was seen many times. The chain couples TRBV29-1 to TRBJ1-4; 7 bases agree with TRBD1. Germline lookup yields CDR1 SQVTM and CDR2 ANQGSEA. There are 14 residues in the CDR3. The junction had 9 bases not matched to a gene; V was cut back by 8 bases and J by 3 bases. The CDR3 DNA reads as TGCAGCACTGAGAGGGGGCATGCTAATGAAAAACTGTTTTTT. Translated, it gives CSTERGHANEKLFF.

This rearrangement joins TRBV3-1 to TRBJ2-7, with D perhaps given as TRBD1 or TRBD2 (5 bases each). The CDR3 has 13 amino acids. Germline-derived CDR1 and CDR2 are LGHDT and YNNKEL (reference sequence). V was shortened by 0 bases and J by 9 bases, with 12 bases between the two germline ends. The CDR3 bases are TGTGCCAGCAGCCAAGATTCCGGGGACGCGCAGTACTTC. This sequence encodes CASSQDSGDAQYF.